This T cell receptor (beta chain) was found in a study of blood T cell repertoires in COVID-19. Study in general: Sites across the United States, Italy and Spain contributed samples from acute and convalescent COVID-19.

Sequencing used immunoSEQ multiplex PCR; TCRdb keeps in-frame clones, though not all of them. The sample has 400,000 or so clones; over 75% are singletons. Clinical history as reported by participants underpinned cohort assignment. Looked up from germline, CDR1 is MGHRA and CDR2 is YSYEKL. This CDR3 contains 17 residues. Trimming left V 4 bases short and J 0 bases short, with 18 bases between. This receptor was taken from a man aged 35-49 years in a cohort exposed to, infected with or recovered from COVID-19 (not recorded which). The specimen sequenced was PBMCs or T cells enriched from blood (not recorded which). This sequence joins TRBV4-1 and TRBJ1-1, with D perhaps matching TRBD1 (6 bases). CDR3 DNA sequence: TGCGCCAGCAGCCTAAGACGGACAGCTATTATGAACACTGAAGCTTTCTTT. Translation: CASSLRRTAIMNTEAFF.